The 22 T cell receptor beta chains given below trace back to one sample, sequenced in a study of T cells in Graves' hyperthyroidism and ophthalmopathy. Researchers amplified the TCR beta CDR3 regions from RNA transcripts. A set of HTBI primers served as the primers for a first-round RT-PCR of the TCR CDR3. TCRdb reprocessed the multiplex PCR reads via MiXCR and lists one record per CDR3 protein. The sample lists a few hundred thousand distinct CDR3 sequences, about a sixth seen once, with over 7.5% in the top ten. Input material: blood. The receptors come from a woman between 18 and 30 years old with Graves' hyperthyroidism.

In its sample, this clonotype was seen many times. The chain joins TRBV25-1 to TRBJ1-2; 10 bases match TRBD1. The ends lost 5 bases at V and 7 bases at J; junction bases unmatched: 10. The CDR3 extends over 15 amino acids. CDR1 and CDR2 (germline): MGHDK, SYGVNS. CDR3 bases: TGTGCCAGCAGTACCACAAGACAGGGGGCTGCTGGCTACACCTTC. Translating gives CASSTTRQGAAGYTF.

In its sample, this clonotype was seen many times. CDR3 protein: CASSFQGARYGYTF. Written as DNA, the CDR3 is TGTGCCAGCAGTTTCCAGGGGGCTAGATATGGCTACACCTTC. This chain links TRBV28 with TRBJ1-2; 8 nucleotides align to TRBD1. Trimming cost V 3 bases and J 5 bases; bases outside gene matches: 5. The CDR3 runs 14 residues. CDR1 is MDHEN and CDR2 is SYDVKM in the germline V gene.

This clonotype was picked up many times. This chain links TRBV7-6 with TRBJ2-3; 8 positions agree with TRBD2. Germline CDR1 is SGHVS and CDR2 is FNYEAQ. The CDR3 has 15 amino acids. V lost 6 bases, J lost 4 bases, and 9 bases stayed unmatched. The CDR3 bases are TGTGCCAGCAGTCCCCGGACGGGGGGGTCAGATACGCAGTATTTT. It yields the protein CASSPRTGGSDTQYF.

This sequence joins TRBV5-4 and TRBJ2-7; the match to TRBD1 covers 8 bases. The CDR3 is 15 amino acids. Trimming cost V 5 bases and J 2 bases; bases outside gene matches: 9. Germline V gene data show CDR1 as SGHNT and CDR2 as YYREEE (reference sequence). The CDR3 nucleotides read TGTGCCAGCAGGACCCTCGGGACAGGTACCTACGAGCAGTACTTC. Its translation is CASRTLGTGTYEQYF.

In this sample, this clonotype turned up many times. J is TRBJ1-5 and V is TRBV10-3, with D possibly TRBD1 on 5 matching bases. The CDR3 totals 17 residues. V was pared by 2 bases and J by 1 base, with 15 bases between. Germline V gene sequence: CDR1 ENHRY, CDR2 SYGVKD. The CDR3 nucleotides read TGTGCCATCAGTGAGGGGGGACCCCAAGGAAGCAATCAGCCCCAGCATTTT. Translating it yields CAISEGGPQGSNQPQHF.

This clonotype was found many times. The chain carries TRBV5-1 and TRBJ2-5; D is possibly TRBD2 (6 bases). Looked up from germline, CDR1 is SGHRS and CDR2 is YFSETQ. The CDR3 length is 16 residues. Trimming shortened V by 0 bases and J by 2 bases, and 14 bases separated the two germline ends. The CDR3 sequence is CASSLDGRSTQETQYF. The CDR3 DNA reads TGCGCCAGCAGCTTGGATGGGAGGAGTACTCAAGAGACCCAGTACTTC.

This clonotype has at least ten counts. The chain joins TRBV28 to TRBJ1-4, with D maybe TRBD1 (6 bases). The V end lost 5 bases, the J end lost 7 bases, and 17 bases lay between the germline ends. The CDR3 is 15 amino acids. The V gene's germline CDR1 is MDHEN and CDR2 SYDVKM. CDR3 DNA sequence: TGTGCCAGCAGTCCCTTGGACAGTGGCTCTGAAAAACTGTTTTTT. Translating gives CASSPLDSGSEKLFF.

This clonotype was picked up many times. The chain combines TRBV7-3 with TRBJ1-1, with D maybe TRBD1 (6 bases). The germline V gene encodes CDR1 SGHTA and CDR2 FQGTGA. The length of the CDR3 is 18 residues. V was shortened by 5 bases and J by 1 base, with 23 bases between the two germline ends. CDR3 DNA: TGTGCCAGCAGCCGACAGGCTGGGAAAGAGAACTGGAACACTGAAGCTTTCTTT. This encodes CASSRQAGKENWNTEAFF.

A remark on this clonotype: A much bigger clone sits one base away, suggesting this may be a read error. The rearrangement uses TRBV6-2 or TRBV6-3 and TRBJ2-2; D gene ambiguous. The V gene's germline CDR1 is MNHEY and CDR2 SVGEGT. CDR3 length: 15 residues. CDR3 coding DNA: TGTGCCCGCAGTTACCAGGATGGTATACGCGGGGAGCTGTTTTTT. Protein sequence: CARSYQDGIRGELFF.

This clonotype was seen at least ten times. DNA of the CDR3: TGCAGTGCTGTACCCCCACGGACGAACACTGAAGCTTTCTTT. It is translated as CSAVPPRTNTEAFF. The chain combines TRBV20-1 with TRBJ1-1; D gene unclear. This CDR3 has 14 residues. The germline gives CDR1 DFQATT, CDR2 SNEGSKA (reference sequence). V gave up 5 bases and J gave up 1 base, with 14 bases separating them.

This clonotype was seen many times. The genes are TRBV30 and TRBJ2-7, with D possibly TRBD1 on 6 matching bases. CDR1 and CDR2 (germline): GTSNPN, SVGIG (reference sequence). V lost 0 bases and J 7 bases, leaving 16 bases between the germline ends. The CDR3 is 14 residues long. The CDR3 coding sequence is TGTGCCTGGAGTGTAGATTGGGGGCTGGAGGAGCAGTACTTC. It codes for CAWSVDWGLEEQYF.

With respect to this clonotype: Given a much more abundant clone one base away, this may be a read error. The J gene is TRBJ1-4, the V gene TRBV12-3 or TRBV12-4; no clear D. The CDR3 covers 14 residues. Trimming pared 5 bases from V and 8 bases from J, leaving 15 bases between. Here the CDR3 DNA reads TGTGCCAGCAGTCCCGGGCCTAAACGGGAAAAACTGTTTTTT. Its protein is CASSPGPKREKLFF.

There are many counts of this clonotype. The chain is built from TRBV12-3 or TRBV12-4 and TRBJ2-5; the D gene is possibly TRBD2 (5 bases). CDR3 length: 14 residues. V was clipped by 5 bases and J by 2 bases, with 12 bases between them. The CDR3 protein is CASSPWSGQETQYF. CDR3 sequence (DNA): TGTGCCAGCAGTCCTTGGTCGGGACAAGAGACCCAGTACTTC.

This clonotype has a handful of counts. Its ends do not fully match the called genes, so a read error is possible. V gene TRBV28 combines with J gene TRBJ2-7; no firm D call. The germline gives CDR1 MDHEN, CDR2 SYDVKM. There are 13 residues in the CDR3. The CDR3 DNA reads as TGTGCCAGCAGTTTAAGGATTTCCTACGAGCAGTACTTT. It encodes CASSLRISYEQYF.

This clonotype was found a few times. The chain joins TRBV9 to TRBJ2-1, with 7 bases lining up with TRBD2. This CDR3 has 15 residues. The V gene's germline CDR1 is SGDLS and CDR2 YYNGEE. The V segment lost 0 bases and the J segment 4 bases; nucleotides outside the gene matches: 4. Written as DNA, the CDR3 is TGTGCCAGCAGCGTAGAGTGGGGGGGTTACAATGAGCAGTTCTTC. Its protein is CASSVEWGGYNEQFF.

Ten or more counts support this clonotype. The CDR3 loop is CASSGQGEGNGYTF. CDR3 bases: TGTGCCAGCAGTGGTCAGGGTGAGGGGAATGGCTACACCTTC. The chain links TRBV2 to TRBJ1-2, with D possibly TRBD1 on 5 matching bases. V lost 4 bases and J lost 6, with 15 bases in between. CDR1 and CDR2 from the germline V gene are SNHLY and FYNNEI. The CDR3 runs 14 residues.

The table lists this clonotype with many counts. The chain recombines TRBV12-5 with TRBJ2-7; tentatively, D is TRBD2 (6 bases). The CDR3 covers 14 residues. Germline CDR1 is LGHNT and CDR2 is FRNRAP. V was trimmed by 0 bases and J by 7 bases, leaving 13 bases between them. CDR3 sequence reads: CASGLVGGAEEQYF. The CDR3 nucleotides read TGTGCTAGTGGTTTGGTCGGCGGGGCTGAGGAGCAGTACTTC. The full variable domain, rest sourced from reference TRBV12-5 and TRBJ2-7, is DARVTQTPRHKVTEMGQEVTMRCQPILGHNTVFWYRQTMMQGLELLAYFRNRAPLDDSGMPKDRFSAEMPDATLATLKIQPSEPRDSAVYFCASGLVGGAEEQYFGPGTRLTVT.

This clonotype was counted between two and nine times. The chain uses TRBV20-1 and TRBJ2-7; 12 bases are a match to TRBD1. V shed 4 bases and J 5 bases; nucleotides not matched to a gene: 6. This CDR3 has 14 amino acids. The germline CDR1 and CDR2 sequences are DFQATT and SNEGSKA (reference sequence). This CDR3 is CSAIRGTGGHEQYF. CDR3 bases: TGCAGTGCTATCAGAGGGACAGGGGGCCACGAGCAGTACTTC.

A single count supports this clonotype. The chain recombines TRBV9 with TRBJ1-2, with 10 bases matching TRBD1. CDR1 is SGDLS and CDR2 is YYNGEE in the germline V gene. V lost 4 bases to trimming and J lost 8 bases; unmatched junction nucleotides: 8. The CDR3 contains 14 residues. DNA of the CDR3: TGTGCCAGCAGCCCTCGGACAGGGGGGCGGGGCTACACCTTC. It translates to CASSPRTGGRGYTF.

This chain links TRBV3-1 with TRBJ1-4; TRBD1 matches at 8 bases. There are 14 residues in the CDR3. Trimming removed 6 bases from V and 8 bases from J; junction bases left unmatched: 8. The V gene's germline CDR1 is LGHDT and CDR2 YNNKEL (reference sequence). CDR3 in amino acids: CASSFGQGGEKLFF. DNA of the CDR3: TGTGCCAGCAGTTTCGGACAGGGAGGGGAAAAACTGTTTTTT.

This clonotype was observed a few times. This chain links TRBV6-2 or TRBV6-3 with TRBJ2-2; 8 bases match TRBD2. CDR1 and CDR2 from the germline V gene are MNHEY and SVGEGT. The CDR3 extends over 19 amino acids. V was clipped by 4 bases and J by 2 bases; unmatched bases: 15. CDR3 sequence: CASSSYGLSGGANTGELFF. CDR3 DNA sequence: TGTGCCAGCAGTTCTTACGGACTCTCCGGGGGGGCCAACACCGGGGAGCTGTTTTTT.

This clonotype has more than one count but fewer than ten. The genes are TRBV10-3 and TRBJ2-6; D is undetermined. The germline CDR1 and CDR2 sequences are ENHRY and SYGVKD. The CDR3 sequence is 15 residues long. V shed 10 bases and J shed 0 bases, with 13 bases lying between them. CDR3 nucleotide sequence: TGTGCCAGTAGATCAGGAAGCTCTGGGGCCAACGTCCTGACTTTC. Translated, it gives CASRSGSSGANVLTF.